This T cell receptor beta chain comes out of a study of long-term antiretroviral therapy in people with HIV. Trimming took 4 bases from V and 3 from J, leaving 17 bases between them. Germline CDR1 is SGHDT and CDR2 is YYEEEE. The CDR3 has 15 amino acids. Sequencing used immunoSEQ v3.0 at survey level. Data came from immunoSEQ multiplex PCR; TCRdb stores just in-frame clones and leaves some out. Of around 40,000 clones in the sample, approximately 94% were seen once. In this sample, this clone turned up once. This receptor was taken from a woman aged 45 to 65 with HIV. The chain links TRBV5-6 to TRBJ2-7; D gene ambiguous. The source was unsorted PBMCs, collected 4.1 years after starting antiretroviral therapy. The CDR3 DNA reads TGTGCCAGCAGCCCCAGTCCTGCTGCGCTCTACGAGCAGTACTTC. Translating it yields CASSPSPAALYEQYF.